Each of the 32 T cell receptor beta chains below was sequenced from the same sample in a study of blood T cell repertoires in COVID-19. Sequenced by immunoSEQ multiplex PCR; TCRdb stores in-frame clones only, minus some. The sample lists under 300,000 clones; approximately 83% were seen once. The source material was PBMCs or T cells enriched from blood (not recorded which). The receptors stem from a woman in her 40s with acute COVID-19.

The chain recombines TRBV24-1 with TRBJ1-2; D gene unclear. The CDR3 spans 12 residues. With 2 bases removed from V and 8 bases from J, the gap between germline ends came to 8 bases. Germline values: CDR1 KGHDR, CDR2 SFDVKD. The CDR3 bases are TGTGCCACCAGTGATTCACAGAGAGGCTACACCTTC. This encodes CATSDSQRGYTF.

V and J are TRBV5-4 and TRBJ1-6, with TRBD1 matching 7 bases. Looked up from germline, CDR1 is SGHNT and CDR2 is YYREEE (reference sequence). This CDR3 has 19 residues. V lost 3 bases and J lost 0; bases outside the gene matches: 12. The CDR3 spells CASSSRQGTTSSYNSPLHF. The CDR3 DNA follows: TGTGCCAGCAGCTCCCGACAGGGCACGACGAGCTCCTATAATTCACCCCTCCACTTT.

V usage is TRBV5-4 and J usage is TRBJ1-3; 7 positions agree with TRBD1. In germline, CDR1 is SGHNT, CDR2 YYREEE (reference sequence). The CDR3 consists of 16 residues. V trimming: 4 bases; J trimming: 0 bases; junction bases outside the gene matches: 7. The CDR3 loop reads CASSLRTGVSGNTIYF. CDR3 bases: TGTGCCAGCAGCCTCAGGACAGGAGTCTCTGGAAACACCATATATTTT.

The chain links TRBV7-8 to TRBJ2-1, with a possible D match to TRBD2 (8 bases). The V end was cut by 0 bases, the J end by 2 bases, with 11 bases between. The CDR3 extends over 16 amino acids. The V gene's germline CDR1 is SGHVS and CDR2 FQNEAQ. This CDR3 is CASSLAGRGPYNEQFF. The CDR3 DNA reads TGTGCCAGCAGCTTAGCCGGGAGGGGGCCCTACAATGAGCAGTTCTTC. Full variable domain (outside the CDR3, taken from reference TRBV7-8 and TRBJ2-1): GAGVSQSPRYKVAKRGQDVALRCDPISGHVSLFWYQQALGQGPEFLTYFQNEAQLDKSGLPSDRFFAERPEGSVSTLKIQRTQQEDSAVYLCASSLAGRGPYNEQFFGPGTRLTVL.

The V call is TRBV24-1, the J call TRBJ2-1; TRBD1 matches at 10 bases. This CDR3 has 16 amino acids. Germline-derived CDR1 and CDR2 are KGHDR and SFDVKD. V dropped 4 bases and J dropped 3; count of bases not matched to a gene: 5. CDR3 amino acids: CATSDGTGESYNEQFF. The CDR3 DNA sequence: TGTGCCACCAGTGACGGGACAGGGGAGAGCTACAATGAGCAGTTCTTC.

The V and J genes are TRBV5-5 and TRBJ2-3; a possible D gene is TRBD1 (6 bases). Germline CDR1 SGHKS, CDR2 YYEKEE (reference sequence). The CDR3 runs 17 residues. Trimming cost V 3 bases and J 6 bases, with 23 bases left between them. The CDR3 sequence is CASSSSYEDSRGDTQYF. The CDR3 DNA reads TGTGCCAGCAGCTCCTCTTATGAGGACAGCAGAGGGGATACGCAGTATTTT. Combining the CDR3 with reference TRBV5-5 and TRBJ2-3 gives the whole variable domain DAGVTQSPTHLIKTRGQQVTLRCSPISGHKSVSWYQQVLGQGPQFIFQYYEKEERGRGNFPDRFSARQFPNYSSELNVNALLLGDSALYLCASSSSYEDSRGDTQYFGPGTRLTVL.

The chain couples TRBV7-2 to TRBJ1-3, with a weak D call TRBD1 (6 bases). Germline V CDR1 and CDR2: SGHTA, FQGNSA. The CDR3 loop spans 15 amino acids. V dropped 0 bases and J dropped 4 bases, with 10 bases sitting between them. CDR3 nucleotides: TGTGCCAGCAGCTTAGCTACAGGGTTCGGAAACACCATATATTTT. This codes for CASSLATGFGNTIYF. The full variable domain, its missing parts supplied by reference TRBV7-2 and TRBJ1-3, is GAGVSQSPSNKVTEKGKDVELRCDPISGHTALYWYRQSLGQGLEFLIYFQGNSAPDKSGLPSDRFSAERTGGSVSTLTIQRTQQEDSAVYLCASSLATGFGNTIYFGEGSWLTVV.

V gene TRBV29-1 combines with J gene TRBJ2-7; 9 bases are a match to TRBD2. Germline V gene lookup returns CDR1 SQVTM and CDR2 ANQGSEA. The CDR3 length is 13 residues. V shed 4 bases and J 2 bases; nucleotides not matched to a gene: 3. The CDR3 is CSVVTSGPYEQYF. The CDR3 DNA reads as TGCAGCGTTGTGACTAGCGGACCCTACGAGCAGTACTTC.

V usage is TRBV18 and J usage is TRBJ2-7, with TRBD2 matching over 9 bases. The J segment lost 2 bases and the V segment lost 6 bases, leaving 11 bases of the junction unmatched. Germline V gene sequence: CDR1 KGHSH, CDR2 LQKENI. The CDR3 contains 16 residues. Here the CDR3 reads CASSRGAGGSTYEQYF. CDR3 coding DNA: TGTGCCAGCTCCCGCGGGGCGGGAGGGTCAACCTACGAGCAGTACTTC.

V is TRBV7-8 and J is TRBJ2-7; 7 bases align to TRBD2. The CDR3 covers 13 residues. The ends lost 4 bases at V and 5 bases at J; junction bases unmatched: 5. Germline-derived CDR1 and CDR2 are SGHVS and FQNEAQ. CDR3 amino acids: CASSSNGLDEQYF. CDR3 in DNA: TGTGCCAGCAGCTCTAATGGACTAGACGAGCAGTACTTC.

V and J are TRBV19 and TRBJ2-7; 10 bases map to TRBD1. This CDR3 region has 15 residues. The germline V gene has CDR1 LNHDA and CDR2 SQIVND (reference sequence). Trimming took 3 bases from V and 3 from J; bases not matched to a gene: 5. The CDR3 reads CASSIAGTGDYEQYF. As DNA, the CDR3 is TGTGCCAGTAGTATCGCTGGGACAGGGGACTACGAGCAGTACTTC.

The chain couples TRBV2 to TRBJ1-2; TRBD1 aligns across 8 bases. J was trimmed by 0 bases and V by 5 bases; bases with no gene match: 8. CDR3 size: 16 residues. Germline V gene data show CDR1 as SNHLY and CDR2 as FYNNEI. The CDR3 region has the DNA TGTGCCAGCAGTCAAGACAGGGGATATACTAACTATGGCTACACCTTC. It is translated as CASSQDRGYTNYGYTF.

This chain uses TRBV7-9 with TRBJ2-7; 11 bases are shared with TRBD1. Germline V CDR1 and CDR2: SEHNR, FQNEAQ (reference sequence). The CDR3 has 15 amino acids. J gave up 4 bases and V 6 bases, and 8 bases lay outside the gene matches. CDR3 in amino acids: CASRGQGAKFYEQYF. The DNA for the CDR3 is TGTGCCAGCAGAGGACAGGGGGCTAAGTTTTACGAGCAGTACTTC.

The chain couples TRBV18 to TRBJ1-1; unclear D gene. The CDR3 consists of 16 residues. V shed 3 bases and J shed 1 base, with 15 bases lying between them. Germline CDR1 reads KGHSH; CDR2 reads LQKENI. CDR3 amino acids: CASSPSREGGNTEAFF. CDR3 coding DNA: TGTGCCAGCTCACCCTCAAGAGAGGGAGGGAACACTGAAGCTTTCTTT.

V is TRBV3-1 (or the pseudogene TRBV3-2) and J is TRBJ2-2; D possibly corresponds to TRBD2 (6 bases). CDR3 length: 16 residues. V was pared by 0 bases and J by 5 bases, with 13 bases between. The germline CDR1 and CDR2 sequences are LGHDT and YNNKEL (reference sequence). The CDR3 region is CASSQDDMGGTGELFF. The DNA of the CDR3 is TGTGCCAGCAGCCAAGACGATATGGGGGGAACCGGGGAGCTGTTTTTT.

A single count supports this clone. The chain employs TRBV25-1 and TRBJ2-6; weak D call: TRBD1 (6 bases). Trimming removed 9 bases from V and 0 bases from J, with 15 bases in between. Looked up from germline, CDR1 is MGHDK and CDR2 is SYGVNS. The CDR3 is made up of 16 amino acids. The CDR3 coding sequence is TGTGCCAGTGGCCTAACAGGGACCTCTGGGGCCAACGTCCTGACTTTC. Translating it yields CASGLTGTSGANVLTF.

The chain employs TRBV28 and TRBJ2-7; possible D gene TRBD2, 5 bases. Germline assignment: CDR1 MDHEN and CDR2 SYDVKM. Trimming removed 3 bases at V and 5 bases at J, with 11 bases between. The CDR3 runs 13 residues. CDR3 in amino acids: CASSLFGVDEQYF. CDR3 DNA: TGTGCCAGCAGTTTGTTCGGGGTGGACGAGCAGTACTTC.

The chain employs TRBV9 and TRBJ2-1; 8 positions agree with TRBD2. With V trimmed by 0 bases and J by 7 bases, 3 bases remained unmatched. Germline V gene lookup returns CDR1 SGDLS and CDR2 YYNGEE. The CDR3 has 14 amino acids. CDR3 in amino acids: CASSVGSGKNEQFF. CDR3 coding DNA: TGTGCCAGCAGCGTAGGTAGCGGGAAGAATGAGCAGTTCTTC.

The chain is built from TRBV5-4 and TRBJ2-7; 8 bases match TRBD2. V trimming: 5 bases; J trimming: 1 base; junction bases outside the gene matches: 5. The CDR3 runs to 14 residues. The germline CDR1 and CDR2 sequences are SGHNT and YYREEE (reference sequence). Here the CDR3 reads CASRGAGGSYEQYF. The CDR3, as DNA: TGTGCCAGCAGGGGTGCGGGAGGATCCTACGAGCAGTACTTC.

This chain uses TRBV30 with TRBJ2-1; TRBD2 agrees at 11 bases. The length of the CDR3 is 15 residues. J was trimmed by 7 bases and V by 4 bases; bases with no gene match: 9. Germline values: CDR1 GTSNPN, CDR2 SVGIG (reference sequence). CDR3 residues: CAWTLAGGPPNEQFF. The CDR3 coding sequence is TGTGCCTGGACCTTAGCGGGAGGGCCGCCGAATGAGCAGTTCTTC.

This chain links TRBV6-5 with TRBJ1-5, with 7 bases fitting TRBD1. Trimming removed 4 bases from V and 3 bases from J; junction bases left unmatched: 3. The CDR3 is made up of 14 amino acids. Germline V gene lookup returns CDR1 MNHEY and CDR2 SVGAGI. CDR3 DNA sequence: TGTGCCAGCAGTTCGGGACAGCACAATCAGCCCCAGCATTTT. Protein: CASSSGQHNQPQHF.

The V and J genes are TRBV27 and TRBJ1-5, with 9 bases identical to TRBD1. Germline values: CDR1 MNHEY, CDR2 SMNVEV (reference sequence). CDR3 length: 18 amino acids. V trimming: 0 bases; J trimming: 6 bases; junction bases outside the gene matches: 12. CDR3 DNA sequence: TGTGCCAGCAGTTTATCAGCTCCAGGACAGGGGACTGGTCAGCCCCAGCATTTT. Its translation: CASSLSAPGQGTGQPQHF.

This clone appeared a few times. The DNA for the CDR3 is TGTGCCAGCAGCCAAGACGACAGGCTCTTCTACAATGAGCAGTTCTTC. Translation gives CASSQDDRLFYNEQFF. The chain has TRBV3-1 (or the pseudogene TRBV3-2) and TRBJ2-1; possibly TRBD1 for D (6 bases). Germline CDR1 and CDR2: LGHDT and YNNKEL (reference sequence). The CDR3 is 16 residues long. Trimming took off 0 bases at V and 3 bases at J, with 12 bases between the two ends.

This chain links TRBV6-5 with TRBJ2-7, with 10 bases aligning to TRBD1. V trimming: 7 bases; J trimming: 5 bases; junction bases outside the gene matches: 11. Looked up from germline, CDR1 is MNHEY and CDR2 is SVGAGI. CDR3 length: 15 residues. The CDR3 sequence: CASTRTGQGDDEQYF. For the CDR3, the DNA is TGTGCCAGCACGCGGACCGGACAGGGGGACGACGAGCAGTACTTC.

This chain joins TRBV5-6 and TRBJ2-3; 12 bases are shared with TRBD2. Germline CDR1 is SGHDT and CDR2 is YYEEEE. The CDR3 has 19 residues. The J segment lost 5 bases and the V segment lost 4 bases, leaving 17 bases of the junction unmatched. The chain's CDR3 is CASSRRWTTSGRSGDTQYF. CDR3 in DNA: TGTGCCAGCAGCCGAAGATGGACGACTAGCGGGAGATCGGGAGATACGCAGTATTTT.

This clone was recorded a few times. The chain couples TRBV7-2 to TRBJ2-5; D is possibly TRBD1 (5 bases). Germline CDR1 reads SGHTA; CDR2 reads FQGNSA. The V end lost 1 base, the J end lost 4 bases, and 10 bases lay between the germline ends. The CDR3 is 14 residues long. CDR3 bases: TGTGCCAGCAGCTTAGACCAGGGCCGAGAGACCCAGTACTTC. Translation gives CASSLDQGRETQYF.

This chain links TRBV5-6 with TRBJ2-7; a possible D gene is TRBD1 (5 bases). The germline V and J ends were trimmed by 1 base and 6 bases, with 11 bases remaining between them. Germline CDR1 SGHDT, CDR2 YYEEEE. The CDR3 contains 13 residues. Here the CDR3 reads CASSLFQGFEQYF. CDR3 in DNA: TGTGCCAGCAGCTTGTTCCAGGGCTTCGAGCAGTACTTC.

The chain is built from TRBV12-3 or TRBV12-4 and TRBJ1-2; TRBD1 matches at 7 bases. J lost 2 bases, V lost 7 bases, and 4 bases had no gene match. This CDR3 spans 13 amino acids. CDR3: CASKTQGNYGYTF. CDR3 sequence (DNA): TGTGCCAGCAAAACACAGGGGAACTATGGCTACACCTTC.

This clone appeared once. The chain has TRBV5-6 and TRBJ2-2; D possibly corresponds to TRBD1 (7 bases). V was pared by 4 bases and J by 4 bases, with 14 bases between. Germline V lookup: CDR1 SGHDT, CDR2 YYEEEE. The CDR3 is 15 amino acids. The CDR3 loop is CASSPGGGATGELFF. The CDR3 nucleotides are TGTGCCAGCAGCCCCGGAGGGGGCGCCACCGGGGAGCTGTTTTTT.

J is TRBJ2-1 and V is TRBV2, with 7 bases lining up with TRBD2. CDR1 is SNHLY, CDR2 FYNNEI, per germline. Losses at the gene ends were 2 bases for V and 9 bases for J; bases not matched to a gene: 13. The CDR3 extends over 16 amino acids. CDR3 loop: CASSEHSRGGRSEQFF. The CDR3 DNA reads as TGTGCCAGCAGTGAACACTCGCGGGGAGGGCGTAGTGAGCAGTTCTTC. The entire variable domain, with the rest obtained from reference TRBV2 and TRBJ2-1, is as follows: EPEVTQTPSHQVTQMGQEVILRCVPISNHLYFYWYRQILGQKVEFLVSFYNNEISEKSEIFDDQFSVERPDGSNFTLKIRSTKLEDSAMYFCASSEHSRGGRSEQFFGPGTRLTVL.

The rearrangement uses TRBV29-1 and TRBJ2-1, with TRBD2 identical over 7 bases. Trimming removed 7 bases from V and 4 bases from J; junction bases left unmatched: 4. CDR1 and CDR2 (germline): SQVTM, ANQGSEA. This CDR3 region has 12 residues. CDR3: CSAGGGYNEQFF. The CDR3 DNA sequence: TGCAGCGCTGGGGGGGGTTACAATGAGCAGTTCTTC.

The chain is built from TRBV5-1 and TRBJ1-2; D call uncertain. V was trimmed by 4 bases and J by 2 bases, leaving 12 bases between them. The CDR3 runs to 14 residues. The germline gives CDR1 SGHRS, CDR2 YFSETQ. CDR3 sequence: CASSRELTNYGYTF. DNA of the CDR3: TGCGCCAGCAGCAGAGAATTGACAAACTATGGCTACACCTTC.